This T cell receptor beta chain emerged from a study of blood T cells in healthy people across ages. Study-level points and caveats: Measured against age, TCR beta diversity per million T cells decreased in a roughly linear manner.

Peripheral blood was drawn, ten milliliters per donor. V lost 2 bases and J lost 8, with 9 bases in between. The CDR3 has 13 amino acids. Germline V CDR1 and CDR2: MNHEY, SVGAGI. Through a sample-barcoded 5' primer and a J-beta primer mix, a second PCR was run for roughly 6 to 12 cycles. TCRdb ran MiXCR on the 5' RACE reads and lists one entry per CDR3 protein. The profile covers 600,000 to 850,000 distinct CDR3 sequences, with approximately 25% appearing a single time and 9.4% taken by the ten largest. On this clonotype itself: Antigen specificity is unknown.

In addition, the sample was reused for a study of T cells of mothers and their children. That investigation notes: Study donors consisted of three healthy Caucasian mothers and their six children. Related pairs of mothers and children showed slightly higher, non-significant overlap versus unrelated pairs.

Sequences were obtained from blood. The V gene is TRBV6-5, the J gene TRBJ1-4; D is undetermined. The sequence derives from a boy younger than 18 in good health. The CDR3 DNA reads TGTGCCAGCAGTTACCGGGAGGAGGAAAAACTGTTTTTT. It is translated as CASSYREEEKLFF.